The clone carrying this TCR beta chain appeared once. Its antigen is still unknown. The entry originates in a study of T-cell reconstitution after alpha-beta-depleted transplantation in children. Study-wide points: Fresh T-cell production supplied most of the T-cell counts and diversity seen one year after transplant. In patients about two months after transplant, alpha-beta T cells reportedly arose from several hundred expanded graft clones.

CDR1 and CDR2 from the germline V gene are MNHNS and SASEGT. This CDR3 is built from 15 residues. J gave up 1 base and V 6 bases, and 8 bases lay outside the gene matches. This sample's TCRbeta library carried unique molecular identifier barcodes. MiXCR, run by TCRdb on the PCR reads, gives a single entry per CDR3 protein. The data hold 120,000 to 150,000 distinct CDR3 sequences, with around 10% observed a single time. This chain connects TRBV6-1 to TRBJ2-7; 8 nucleotides agree with TRBD1. This TCR derives from a female patient between 2 and 15 years old who had a stem cell transplant for congenital amegakaryocytic thrombocytopenia, so the T cells may come from the graft donor. The specimen was PBMCs, mostly from graft donor cells, collected 180 days after TCRalphabeta/CD19-depleted stem cell transplant. The CDR3 sequence: CASRVQGARSYEQYF. CDR3 in DNA: TGTGCCAGCAGGGTCCAGGGGGCTAGGTCCTACGAGCAGTACTTC.